The sequence of this T cell receptor beta chain was determined in a study of graft-versus-host responses after intestinal transplantation. Study-level background: Every one of the recipients received anti-thymocyte globulin induction and afterwards took tacrolimus and steroids for three to four years. Study-wide findings and caveats: GvH clone levels peaked in circulation, and this peak was associated with early post-transplant HvG declines. Ileal or blood samples showed some GvH clones first, and such clones were also found in recipient marrow. Clonal ratios of graft-versus-host to host-versus-graft in allografts were high for patients exhibiting graft-donor T cell macrochimerism.

Sequencing used immunoSEQ multiplex PCR; TCRdb keeps in-frame clones, though not all of them. In the table there are about 17,000 clones, approximately 79% of which are singletons. Of note for this clone: Its antigen is undetermined.

CDR1 is DFQATT and CDR2 is SNEGSKA in the germline V gene (reference sequence). The CDR3 runs to 11 residues. Trimming left V 6 bases short and J 5 bases short, with 10 bases between. Investigators treated the graft tissue so that it released intraepithelial and lamina propria lymphocytes. The chain employs TRBV20-1 and TRBJ1-1; unclear D gene. This sample comprised ileum tissue, obtained roughly 460 days after intestinal transplant. The sequence was obtained from a human patient who received an intestinal transplant, so some T cells may come from the graft donor. The DNA of the CDR3 is TGCAGTGCACTTTTGGGGACTGAAGCTTTCTTT. Its translation is CSALLGTEAFF.